Reported below is one TCR beta chain. Its binding antigen is unknown. Base-call qualities are not available, and no considerably larger clone is one nucleotide away. This sample was included in a study of T cell responses to AZD1222 COVID-19 vaccine (dated by TCRdb to about 2021). With respect to the entire study: A total of 233 trial participants underwent TCR sequencing, of whom about 210 had received two doses of AZD1222 and 26 had received two doses of the MenACWY control vaccine. Trial participants were enrolled by age into subgroups of 18-55, 56-69 and 70-plus years, and approximately 150, 30 and 60 TCR-sequenced participants, respectively, were included in these subgroups. Overall study outcomes, separate from this receptor: Because no day 14 peak-response samples were available, repertoires were characterized only after the peak T cell response. Vaccine-associated CD4 TCRs spanned the whole spike protein, with dominant responses in regions 160-218 and 743-854. After two AZD1222 doses, both the breadth and the depth of spike-specific TCRs were significantly higher than at day 0 and than in MenACWY recipients. Conclusions about previously exposed vaccinees are limited because only 6 or 7 AZD1222 recipients were SARS-CoV-2 seropositive at baseline. Epitopes outside the regions mutated in the B.1.351 and B.1.1.7 variants were reportedly recognized by nearly half of the unique spike-specific TCRs. Participants were mostly white British and included more females than males, and it was suggested by the authors that clonal diversity may have been underestimated. In the small 56-69-year group, the increase in depth fell short of significance, most likely because of low power.

The sample's time point, from its label and the paper: about 28 days (+/-7) after the second vaccine dose. AZD1222 recipients whose second dose came at about 4 weeks and those whose second dose came at about 12 weeks were combined into one group, since spike-specific TCR depth and breadth did not differ between the two schedules. Vaccinee samples came from UK trials COV001 and COV002, including a single-blind randomized controlled phase 2/3 trial of AZD1222 (ChAdOx1 nCoV-19) in healthy adults. For TCRbeta chain sequencing, PBMC samples from trial participants were taken at day 0 and at day 28 after the second dose. The CDR3 regions of human TCRbeta chains were analyzed by immunosequencing. On the study's bioinformatics: Repertoire TCRs were checked for matches against a reference library of SARS-CoV-2-specific TCRs that had been generated using the MIRA antigen-specificity platform. Breadth was defined as the fraction of unique TCRs that were SARS-CoV-2-associated. Depth was defined as the fraction of total T cells that were SARS-CoV-2-associated. Each spike-specific TCR was assigned to its reactive spike region and to a CD4 or CD8 class using the MIRA data. Log10-transformed breadth and depth values were compared by one-way ANOVA with Sidak's multiple comparisons tests. Entries here come from immuneACCESS through TCRdb and include only in-frame sequences with V and J called. Some clones fail to appear in such tables; in the studies checked, an unresolved V gene covers under half of the shortfall, and the cause of the remainder is unknown. The V and J calls and clone size are taken from that table; D and trimming were inferred from the DNA. The sample table lists about 140,000 clones, about 88% of them with a count of one. The ten largest clones take up 3.1% of the sample.

Trimming removed 4 bases from V and 6 bases from J, leaving 10 bases between the germline ends. Reading from cysteine to phenylalanine, the CDR3 counts 12 amino acids. CDR3 DNA only is kept here, 36 bases in frame from base 1. The CDR1 and CDR2 encoded by the germline V gene (reference sequence) are LGHDT and YNNKEL. The chain employs TRBV3-1 (or the pseudogene TRBV3-2) and TRBJ2-7; possibly the D gene is TRBD1, per 5 matching bases. Sequencing was performed on peripheral blood, taken 28 days after the second AZD1222 dose. The TCR originated in an adult who received the AZD1222 COVID-19 vaccine. This receptor has the CDR3 CASSPRVSEQYF. The DNA sequence follows: TGTGCCAGCAGCCCCAGGGTCAGCGAGCAGTACTTC.